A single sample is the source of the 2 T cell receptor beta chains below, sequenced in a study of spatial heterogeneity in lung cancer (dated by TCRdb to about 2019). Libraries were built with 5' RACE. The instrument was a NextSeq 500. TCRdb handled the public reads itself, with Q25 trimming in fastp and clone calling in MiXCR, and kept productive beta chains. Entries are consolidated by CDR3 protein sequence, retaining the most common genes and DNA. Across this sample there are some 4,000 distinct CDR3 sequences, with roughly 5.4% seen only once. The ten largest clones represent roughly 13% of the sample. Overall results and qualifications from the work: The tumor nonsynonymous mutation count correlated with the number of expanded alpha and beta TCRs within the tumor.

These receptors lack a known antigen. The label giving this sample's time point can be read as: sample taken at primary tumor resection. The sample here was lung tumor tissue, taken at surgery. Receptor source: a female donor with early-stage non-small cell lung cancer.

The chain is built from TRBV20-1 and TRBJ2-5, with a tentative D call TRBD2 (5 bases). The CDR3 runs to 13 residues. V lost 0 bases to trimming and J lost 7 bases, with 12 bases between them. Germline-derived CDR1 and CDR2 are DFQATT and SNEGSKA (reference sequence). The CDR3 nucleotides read TGCAGTGCTAGAGATCTGGCAGGAGGGACCCAGTACTTC. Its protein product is CSARDLAGGTQYF.

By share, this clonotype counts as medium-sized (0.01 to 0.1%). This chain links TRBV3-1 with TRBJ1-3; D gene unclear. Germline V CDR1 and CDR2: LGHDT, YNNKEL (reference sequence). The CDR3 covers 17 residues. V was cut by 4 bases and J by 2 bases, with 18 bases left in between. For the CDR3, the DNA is TGTGCCAGCAGCCCTGGATGGGCTAGGGCTACTGGAAACACCATATATTTT. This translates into CASSPGWARATGNTIYF. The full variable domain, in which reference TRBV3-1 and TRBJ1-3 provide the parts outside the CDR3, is DTAVSQTPKYLVTQMGNDKSIKCEQNLGHDTMYWYKQDSKKFLKIMFSYNNKELIINETVPNRFSPKSPDKAHLNLHINSLELGDSAVYFCASSPGWARATGNTIYFGEGSWLTVV.